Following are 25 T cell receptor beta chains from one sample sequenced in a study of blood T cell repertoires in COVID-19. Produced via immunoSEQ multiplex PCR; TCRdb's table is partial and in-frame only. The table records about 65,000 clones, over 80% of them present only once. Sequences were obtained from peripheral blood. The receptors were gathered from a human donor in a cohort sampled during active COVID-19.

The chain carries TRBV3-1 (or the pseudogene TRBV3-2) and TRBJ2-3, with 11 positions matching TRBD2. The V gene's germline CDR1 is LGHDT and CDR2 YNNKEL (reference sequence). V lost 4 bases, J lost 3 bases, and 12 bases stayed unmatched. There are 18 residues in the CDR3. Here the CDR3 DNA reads TGTGCCAGCAGCCCAATCTATAGCGGGGGGGTTCCGACAGATACGCAGTATTTT. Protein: CASSPIYSGGVPTDTQYF.

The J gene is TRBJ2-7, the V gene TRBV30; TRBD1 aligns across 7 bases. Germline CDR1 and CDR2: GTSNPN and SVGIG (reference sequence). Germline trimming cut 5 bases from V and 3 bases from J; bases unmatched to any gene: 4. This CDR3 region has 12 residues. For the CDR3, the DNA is TGTGCCTGGGGGGACAGCTACTACGAGCAGTACTTC. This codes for CAWGDSYYEQYF.

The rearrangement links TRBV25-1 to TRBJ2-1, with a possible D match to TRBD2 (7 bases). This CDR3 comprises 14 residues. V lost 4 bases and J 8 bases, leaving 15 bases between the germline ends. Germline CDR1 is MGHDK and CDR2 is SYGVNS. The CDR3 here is CASSVGGPVYEQFF. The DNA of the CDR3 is TGTGCCAGCAGTGTCGGGGGGCCCGTCTATGAGCAGTTCTTC.

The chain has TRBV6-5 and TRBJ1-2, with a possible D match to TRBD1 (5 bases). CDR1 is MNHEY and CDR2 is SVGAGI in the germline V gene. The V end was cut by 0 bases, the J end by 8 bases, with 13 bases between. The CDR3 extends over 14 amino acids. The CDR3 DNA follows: TGTGCCAGCAGTTACTCGGGCCAGGGCCAGGGCTACACCTTC. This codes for CASSYSGQGQGYTF.

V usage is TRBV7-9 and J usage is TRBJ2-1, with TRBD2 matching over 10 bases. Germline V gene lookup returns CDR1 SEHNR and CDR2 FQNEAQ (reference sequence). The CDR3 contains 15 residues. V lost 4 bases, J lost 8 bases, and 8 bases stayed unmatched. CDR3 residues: CASSWTGLAIDEQFF. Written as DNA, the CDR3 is TGTGCCAGCAGCTGGACGGGACTAGCGATAGATGAGCAGTTCTTC.

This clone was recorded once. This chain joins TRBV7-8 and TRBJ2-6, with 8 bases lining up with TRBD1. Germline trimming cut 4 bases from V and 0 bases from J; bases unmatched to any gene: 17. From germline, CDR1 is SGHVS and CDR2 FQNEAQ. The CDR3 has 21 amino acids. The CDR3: CASSSRGSGGQAASGANVLTF. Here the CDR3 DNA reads TGTGCCAGCAGCTCTAGGGGGTCTGGGGGACAGGCGGCCTCTGGGGCCAACGTCCTGACTTTC.

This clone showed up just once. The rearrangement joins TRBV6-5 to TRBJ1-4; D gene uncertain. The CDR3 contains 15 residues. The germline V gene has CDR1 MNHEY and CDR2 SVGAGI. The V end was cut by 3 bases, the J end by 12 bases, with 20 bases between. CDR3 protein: CASSYKAQRNNQLFF. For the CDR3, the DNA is TGTGCCAGCAGTTATAAGGCCCAGCGGAACAATCAACTGTTTTTT.

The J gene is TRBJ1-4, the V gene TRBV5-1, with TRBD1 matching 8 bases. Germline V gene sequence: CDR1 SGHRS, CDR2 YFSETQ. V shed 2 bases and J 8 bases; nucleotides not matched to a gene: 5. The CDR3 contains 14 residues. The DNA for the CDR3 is TGCGCCAGCAGCTTCTCCGGGACAGGCGAAAAACTGTTTTTT. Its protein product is CASSFSGTGEKLFF.

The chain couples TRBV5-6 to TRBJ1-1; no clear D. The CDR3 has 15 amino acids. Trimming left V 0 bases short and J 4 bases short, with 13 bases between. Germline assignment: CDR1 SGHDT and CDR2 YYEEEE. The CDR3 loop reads CASSLGPAVGTEAFF. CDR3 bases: TGTGCCAGCAGCTTGGGTCCGGCGGTTGGCACTGAAGCTTTCTTT.

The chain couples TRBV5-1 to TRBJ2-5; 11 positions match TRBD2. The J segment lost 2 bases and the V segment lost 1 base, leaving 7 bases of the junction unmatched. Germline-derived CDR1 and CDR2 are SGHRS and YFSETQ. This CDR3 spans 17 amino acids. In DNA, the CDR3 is TGCGCCAGCAGCTTGTTAGCGGGGGGGCCGTTTCAAGAGACCCAGTACTTC. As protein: CASSLLAGGPFQETQYF.

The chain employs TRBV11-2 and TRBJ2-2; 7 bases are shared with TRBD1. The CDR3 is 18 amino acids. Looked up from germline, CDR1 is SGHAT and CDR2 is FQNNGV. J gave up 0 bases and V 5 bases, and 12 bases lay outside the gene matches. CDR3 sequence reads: CASSEGQNQRSNTGELFF. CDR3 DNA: TGTGCCAGCAGCGAGGGACAGAACCAGAGATCGAACACCGGGGAGCTGTTTTTT.

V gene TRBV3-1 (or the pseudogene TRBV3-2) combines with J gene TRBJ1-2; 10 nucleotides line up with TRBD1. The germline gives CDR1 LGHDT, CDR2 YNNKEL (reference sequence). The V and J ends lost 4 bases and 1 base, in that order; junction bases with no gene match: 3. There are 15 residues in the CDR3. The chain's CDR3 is CASSRGQGDNYGYTF. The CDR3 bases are TGTGCCAGCAGCCGCGGACAGGGGGATAACTATGGCTACACCTTC.

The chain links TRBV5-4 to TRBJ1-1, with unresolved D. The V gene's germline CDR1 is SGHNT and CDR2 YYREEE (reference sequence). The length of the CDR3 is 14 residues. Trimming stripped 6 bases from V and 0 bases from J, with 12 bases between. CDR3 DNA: TGTGCCAGCAATGCGGAGCCCATGAACACTGAAGCTTTCTTT. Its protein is CASNAEPMNTEAFF.

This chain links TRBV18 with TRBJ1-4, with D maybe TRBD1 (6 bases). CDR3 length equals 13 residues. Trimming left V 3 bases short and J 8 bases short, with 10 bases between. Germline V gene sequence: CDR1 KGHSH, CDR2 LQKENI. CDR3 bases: TGTGCCAGCTCACCGAGTCAGGGGGAAAAACTGTTTTTT. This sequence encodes CASSPSQGEKLFF.

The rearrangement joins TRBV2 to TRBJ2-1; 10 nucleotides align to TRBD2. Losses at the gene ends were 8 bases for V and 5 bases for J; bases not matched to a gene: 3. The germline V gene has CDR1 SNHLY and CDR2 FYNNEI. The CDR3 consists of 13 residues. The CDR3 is CASQLAGNNEQFF. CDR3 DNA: TGTGCCAGCCAACTAGCGGGGAACAATGAGCAGTTCTTC.

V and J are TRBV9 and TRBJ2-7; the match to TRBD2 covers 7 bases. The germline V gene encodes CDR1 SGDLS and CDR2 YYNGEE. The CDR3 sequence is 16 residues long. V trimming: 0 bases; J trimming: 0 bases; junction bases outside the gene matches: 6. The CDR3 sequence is CASSVASSGASYEQYF. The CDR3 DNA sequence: TGTGCCAGCAGCGTAGCTTCGAGCGGGGCCTCCTACGAGCAGTACTTC.

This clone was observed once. The CDR3 DNA reads as TGTGCCAGCAGCCTACGTCACCATCAAGAGACCCAGTACTTC. Translation: CASSLRHHQETQYF. This sequence joins TRBV21-1 and TRBJ2-5; the D call of TRBD2 is as the table states it, not checked on the DNA. TRBV21-1 is a pseudogene segment. This CDR3 region has 14 residues.

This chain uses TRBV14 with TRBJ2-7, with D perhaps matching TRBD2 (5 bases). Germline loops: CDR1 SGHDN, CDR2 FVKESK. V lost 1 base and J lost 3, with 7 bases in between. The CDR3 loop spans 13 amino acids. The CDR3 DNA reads TGTGCCAGCAGCCAAGTGGGGAGCTACGAGCAGTACTTC. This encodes CASSQVGSYEQYF.

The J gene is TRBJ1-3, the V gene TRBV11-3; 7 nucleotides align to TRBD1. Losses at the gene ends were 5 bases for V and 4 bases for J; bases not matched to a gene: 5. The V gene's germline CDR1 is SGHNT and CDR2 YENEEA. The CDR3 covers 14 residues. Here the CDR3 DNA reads TGTGCCAGCAGCCCTACAGGGGCCGGAAACACCATATATTTT. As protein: CASSPTGAGNTIYF.

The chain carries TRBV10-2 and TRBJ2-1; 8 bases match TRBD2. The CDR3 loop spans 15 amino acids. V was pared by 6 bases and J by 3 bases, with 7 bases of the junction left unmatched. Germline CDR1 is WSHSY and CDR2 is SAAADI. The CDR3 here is CASRDRTSGYNEQFF. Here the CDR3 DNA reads TGCGCCAGCAGGGACCGAACTAGCGGCTACAATGAGCAGTTCTTC.

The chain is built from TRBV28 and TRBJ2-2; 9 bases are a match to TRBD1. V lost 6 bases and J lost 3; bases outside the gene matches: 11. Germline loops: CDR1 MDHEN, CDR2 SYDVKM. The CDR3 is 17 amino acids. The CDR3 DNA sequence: TGTGCCAGCAGACGGGACAGGGTAATAAAGGACACCGGGGAGCTGTTTTTT. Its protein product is CASRRDRVIKDTGELFF.

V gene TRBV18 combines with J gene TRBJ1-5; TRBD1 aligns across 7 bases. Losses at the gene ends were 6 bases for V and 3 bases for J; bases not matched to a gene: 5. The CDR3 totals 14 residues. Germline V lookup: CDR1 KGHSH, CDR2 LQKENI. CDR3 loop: CASSGQAHNQPQHF. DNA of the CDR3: TGTGCCAGCTCCGGACAGGCCCACAATCAGCCCCAGCATTTT.

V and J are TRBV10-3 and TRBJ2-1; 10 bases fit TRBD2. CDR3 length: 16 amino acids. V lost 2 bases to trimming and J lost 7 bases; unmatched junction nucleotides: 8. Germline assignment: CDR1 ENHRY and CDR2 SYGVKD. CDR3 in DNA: TGTGCCATCAGTGAGGGCCCAGCGGGGGGGTTTAATGAGCAGTTCTTC. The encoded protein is CAISEGPAGGFNEQFF.

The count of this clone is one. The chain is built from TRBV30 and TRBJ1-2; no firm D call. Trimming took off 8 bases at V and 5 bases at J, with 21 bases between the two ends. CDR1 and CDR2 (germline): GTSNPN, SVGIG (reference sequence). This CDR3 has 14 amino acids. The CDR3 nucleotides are TGTGCCCACTCTAACCAGGCGATCCCGTATGGCTACACCTTC. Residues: CAHSNQAIPYGYTF.

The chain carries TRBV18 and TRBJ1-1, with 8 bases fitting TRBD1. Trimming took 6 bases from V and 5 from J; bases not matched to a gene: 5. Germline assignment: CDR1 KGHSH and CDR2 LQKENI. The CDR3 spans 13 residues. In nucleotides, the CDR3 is TGTGCCAGCTCCCGACAGGGGCAGACTGAAGCTTTCTTT. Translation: CASSRQGQTEAFF.